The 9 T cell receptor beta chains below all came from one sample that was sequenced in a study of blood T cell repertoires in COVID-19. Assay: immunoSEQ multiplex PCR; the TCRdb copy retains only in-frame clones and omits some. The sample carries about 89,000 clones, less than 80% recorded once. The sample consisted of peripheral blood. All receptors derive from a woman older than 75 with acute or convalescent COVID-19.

The CDR3 loop is CASSLTGGRQETQYF. Here the CDR3 DNA reads TGTGCCAGCAGCTTGACGGGGGGAAGACAAGAGACCCAGTACTTC. The chain uses TRBV7-2 and TRBJ2-5; 7 nucleotides agree with TRBD2. The CDR3 spans 15 residues. V trimming: 3 bases; J trimming: 2 bases; junction bases outside the gene matches: 6. CDR1 is SGHTA, CDR2 FQGNSA, per germline.

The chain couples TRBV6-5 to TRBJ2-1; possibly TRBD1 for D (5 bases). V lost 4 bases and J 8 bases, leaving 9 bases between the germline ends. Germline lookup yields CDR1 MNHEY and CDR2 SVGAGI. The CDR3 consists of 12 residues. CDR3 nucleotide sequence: TGTGCCAGCAGTTTTATAGGGGATGAGCAGTTCTTC. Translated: CASSFIGDEQFF.

In DNA form, the CDR3 reads TGCGCCAGCAGCTACGAGATCGGAGGGGAAAAACTGTTTTTT. Residues: CASSYEIGGEKLFF. This chain uses TRBV5-1 with TRBJ1-4; D not certain. This CDR3 is 14 amino acids long. Germline V gene lookup returns CDR1 SGHRS and CDR2 YFSETQ. The V and J ends lost 3 bases and 8 bases respectively, with 14 bases between them.

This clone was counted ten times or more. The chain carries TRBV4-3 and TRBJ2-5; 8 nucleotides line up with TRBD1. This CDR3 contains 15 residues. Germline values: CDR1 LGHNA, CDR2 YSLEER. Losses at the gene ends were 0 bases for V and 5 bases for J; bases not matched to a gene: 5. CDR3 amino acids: CASSQEHRGWETQYF. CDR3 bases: TGCGCCAGCAGCCAAGAGCACAGGGGGTGGGAGACCCAGTACTTC.

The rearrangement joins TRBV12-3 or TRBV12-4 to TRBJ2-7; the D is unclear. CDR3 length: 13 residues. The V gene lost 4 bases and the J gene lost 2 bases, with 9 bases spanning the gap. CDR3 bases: TGTGCCAGCAGTTGGAACAGAGCCTACGAGCAGTACTTC. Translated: CASSWNRAYEQYF.

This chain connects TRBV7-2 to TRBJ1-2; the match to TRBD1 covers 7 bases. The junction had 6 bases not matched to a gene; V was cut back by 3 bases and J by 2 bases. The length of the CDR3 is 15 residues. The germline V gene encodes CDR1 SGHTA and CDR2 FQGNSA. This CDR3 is CASSFGGQPNYGYTF. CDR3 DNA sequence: TGTGCCAGCAGCTTCGGGGGACAGCCCAACTATGGCTACACCTTC.

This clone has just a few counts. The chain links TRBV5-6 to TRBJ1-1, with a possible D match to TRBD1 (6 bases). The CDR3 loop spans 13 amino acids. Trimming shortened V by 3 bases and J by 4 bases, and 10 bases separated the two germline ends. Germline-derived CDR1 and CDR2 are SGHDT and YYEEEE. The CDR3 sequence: CASSSGTTTEAFF. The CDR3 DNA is TGTGCCAGCAGCTCCGGGACAACCACTGAAGCTTTCTTT.

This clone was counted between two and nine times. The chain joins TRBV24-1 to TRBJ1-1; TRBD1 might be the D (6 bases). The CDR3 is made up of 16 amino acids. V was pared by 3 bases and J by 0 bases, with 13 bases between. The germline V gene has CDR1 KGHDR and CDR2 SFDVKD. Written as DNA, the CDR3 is TGTGCCACCAGTGATCCCCCTGGACAGATGAACACTGAAGCTTTCTTT. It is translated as CATSDPPGQMNTEAFF.

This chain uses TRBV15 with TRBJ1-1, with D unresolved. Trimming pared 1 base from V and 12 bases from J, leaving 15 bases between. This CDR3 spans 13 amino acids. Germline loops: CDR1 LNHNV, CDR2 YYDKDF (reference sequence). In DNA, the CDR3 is TGTGCCACCAGCAGAGGTCCTACCGGAGAAACTTTCTTT. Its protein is CATSRGPTGETFF.